Listed below are T cell receptor beta chains from one sample, sequenced in a study of shared clonotypes between healthy human individuals. Clones were read by immunoSEQ multiplex PCR, and TCRdb kept only the in-frame ones, dropping some. The sample consists of 2 million to 2.5 million clones, roughly 95% of them appearing once. Sequenced sample: naive CD4+ T cells sorted from blood. The source of these receptors is a man aged 18 to 35 in good health. Both conserved end residues are trimmed from each CDR3.

>TRBJ1-1|TRBV4-3
ASSQDHYGVTEAF
>TRBJ1-2|TRBV18
ASSPQGANYGYT
>TRBJ2-7|TRBV6-5
ASRGHSSYEQY
>TRBJ1-1|TRBV7-2
ASSLRSTDRGNTEAF
>TRBJ2-1|TRBV30
AWSVLRTSGRGVEQF
>TRBJ1-2|TRBV2
ASSTQGAANYGYT
>TRBJ1-6|TRBV5-8
ASSRQPGNSPLH
>TRBJ1-3|TRBV7-2
ASSLEPSGNTIY
>TRBJ2-4|TRBV19
ASSTTGKRAKNIQY
>TRBJ1-1|TRBV11-3
ASSLTGIGAF
>TRBJ2-7|TRBV19
ASTADRATYEQY
>TRBJ2-3|TRBV5-4
ASSFKAPRTDTQY
>TRBJ1-5|TRBV30
AWNTGSQPQH
>TRBJ2-7|TRBV5-8
ASSFGRRVEQY
>TRBJ1-2|TRBV15
ATSVQGGYGYT
>TRBJ2-1|TRBV1
TSSHPGTILYNEQF
>TRBJ2-1|TRBV7-9
ASRSSGRAENEQF
>TRBJ1-4|TRBV30
AWRGLGAGPNEKLF
>TRBJ1-1|TRBV28
ASSLWGRMNTEAF
>TRBJ2-7|TRBV5-1
ASSLVPGLGDFEQY
>TRBJ1-3|TRBV7-9
ASIRGTGGGNTIY
>TRBJ2-5|TRBV25-1
ASSDSRGQETQY
>TRBJ2-5|TRBV29-1
SHTQGITQETQY
>TRBJ2-2|TRBV6-6
ASSRQGIDTGELF
>TRBJ2-5|TRBV7-2
ASSPSATSGRAGQY
>TRBJ2-2|TRBV9
ASSPVTGRTGELF
>TRBJ1-1|TRBV10-1
ASSETAMNTEAF
>TRBJ2-3|TRBV28
ASSRRAKTSTDTQY
>TRBJ2-1|TRBV5-1
ASSLEGNYNEQF
>TRBJ1-5|TRBV5-8
ASSLAFRGYNQPQH
>TRBJ1-2|TRBV6-4
ASSDWGTGNYGYT
>TRBJ2-3|TRBV29-1
SVGTSGGSTDTQY
>TRBJ1-6|TRBV18
ASSPRDRTNNNSPLH